The 22 T cell receptor beta chains given below trace back to one sample, sequenced in a study of T-cell memory formation after mild COVID-19. A single record per CDR3 protein comes from TCRdb applying MiXCR to the 5' RACE reads. The sample shows around 130,000 distinct CDR3 sequences, 13% to 15% of them seen only once. The sequenced material came from PBMCs or a T cell subset sorted from them (not recorded which). These TCRs come from an adult woman who had mild COVID-19 (a few samples of this study predate the infection). Cell type and time point are not known.

This clonotype was picked up a small number of times. V and J are TRBV3-1 and TRBJ2-3, with no clear D. Germline CDR1 reads LGHDT; CDR2 reads YNNKEL (reference sequence). V dropped 2 bases and J dropped 2 bases, with 11 bases sitting between them. The length of the CDR3 is 15 residues. In DNA, the CDR3 is TGTGCCAGCAGCCAATACGGGCCCAACACAGATACGCAGTATTTT. The encoded protein is CASSQYGPNTDTQYF.

The rearrangement joins TRBV7-2 to TRBJ2-7; TRBD2 agrees at 9 bases. The CDR3 covers 13 residues. J lost 7 bases, V lost 4 bases, and 5 bases had no gene match. CDR1 is SGHTA, CDR2 FQGNSA, per germline. The CDR3 here is CASSSRAGGEQYV. For the CDR3, the DNA is TGTGCCAGCAGCTCCCGAGCGGGGGGTGAGCAGTACGTC.

A few counts support this clonotype. This sequence joins TRBV7-7 and TRBJ2-1, with D possibly matching TRBD1 (8 bases). The CDR3 contains 15 residues. Germline V gene lookup returns CDR1 SSHAT and CDR2 FNYEAQ (reference sequence). Trimming took 0 bases from V and 6 from J, leaving 12 bases between them. The CDR3 bases are TGTGCCAGCAGCTTAGCGACAGGGGAGGGCAATGAGCAGTTCTTC. Amino acids: CASSLATGEGNEQFF.

The table lists this clonotype with a few counts. V and J are TRBV4-1 and TRBJ1-1, with D unresolved. The ends were cut back, 4 bases at V and 3 bases at J, with 15 bases in the middle. CDR3 length: 15 amino acids. Germline assignment: CDR1 MGHRA and CDR2 YSYEKL. CDR3 DNA sequence: TGCGCCAGCAGCCTTTGGGCGGGCGGGTACACTGAAGCTTTCTTT. This gives the protein CASSLWAGGYTEAFF.

This clonotype was found a few times. The V gene is TRBV10-3, the J gene TRBJ2-7; D gene ambiguous. The CDR3 totals 12 residues. The ends were cut back, 8 bases at V and 2 bases at J, with 10 bases in the middle. CDR1 is ENHRY and CDR2 is SYGVKD in the germline V gene. The CDR3 is CAIQGDPYEQYF. The DNA for the CDR3 is TGTGCCATCCAAGGAGACCCCTACGAGCAGTACTTC.

J is TRBJ2-1 and V is TRBV12-3 or TRBV12-4; D gene ambiguous. This CDR3 region has 12 residues. V was shortened by 6 bases and J by 6 bases, with 9 bases between the two germline ends. Written as DNA, the CDR3 is TGTGCCAGCAGCCATACGGTCAATGAGCAGTTCTTC. Translated: CASSHTVNEQFF.

The chain carries TRBV9 and TRBJ2-3, with TRBD2 matching 10 bases. Losses at the gene ends were 0 bases for V and 3 bases for J; bases not matched to a gene: 4. Germline V gene lookup returns CDR1 SGDLS and CDR2 YYNGEE. This CDR3 comprises 16 residues. The CDR3 is CASSVESGGETDTQYF. In nucleotides, the CDR3 is TGTGCCAGCAGCGTAGAGAGCGGGGGGGAAACAGATACGCAGTATTTT. The full variable domain, in which reference TRBV9 and TRBJ2-3 provide the parts outside the CDR3, is DSGVTQTPKHLITATGQRVTLRCSPRSGDLSVYWYQQSLDQGLQFLIQYYNGEERAKGNILERFSAQQFPDLHSELNLSSLELGDSALYFCASSVESGGETDTQYFGPGTRLTVL.

This clonotype was seen only a few times. The chain has TRBV6-5 and TRBJ2-5, with TRBD2 matching 7 bases. This CDR3 contains 15 residues. Germline V gene sequence: CDR1 MNHEY, CDR2 SVGAGI. V shed 0 bases and J 5 bases; nucleotides not matched to a gene: 6. CDR3 bases: TGTGCCAGCAGTTACTCGGGCCTCGGGGGGGAGACCCAGTACTTC. The encoded protein is CASSYSGLGGETQYF.

The rearrangement uses TRBV4-3 and TRBJ2-7; 7 bases agree with TRBD1. The junction had 10 bases not matched to a gene; V was cut back by 11 bases and J by 3 bases. The germline gives CDR1 LGHNA, CDR2 YSLEER. This CDR3 has 13 amino acids. The chain's CDR3 is CASTSTGDYEQYF. CDR3 DNA: TGCGCCTCCACTTCCACAGGGGACTACGAGCAGTACTTC.

This clonotype showed up just a few times. V usage is TRBV9 and J usage is TRBJ2-7, with D maybe TRBD1 (6 bases). The V and J ends lost 2 bases and 0 bases respectively, with 12 bases between them. Germline V lookup: CDR1 SGDLS, CDR2 YYNGEE. This CDR3 is 15 amino acids long. DNA of the CDR3: TGTGCCAGCAGCGTGTCAGGGGCCCACTCCTACGAGCAGTACTTC. Its translation: CASSVSGAHSYEQYF.

This chain links TRBV14 with TRBJ2-7; TRBD1 aligns across 11 bases. Unmatched junction bases numbered 7, after V lost 4 bases and J lost 5 bases. The length of the CDR3 is 15 residues. Per germline, CDR1 SGHDN and CDR2 FVKESK. CDR3 in amino acids: CASSLRTGGRDEQYF. The CDR3 DNA reads as TGTGCCAGCAGCCTCCGGACAGGGGGCAGGGACGAGCAGTACTTC.

This clonotype has more than one count but fewer than ten. The chain links TRBV29-1 to TRBJ2-1; tentatively, D is TRBD1 (6 bases). The V end was cut by 0 bases, the J end by 6 bases, with 15 bases between. Germline V gene lookup returns CDR1 SQVTM and CDR2 ANQGSEA. This CDR3 region has 15 residues. The CDR3 coding sequence is TGCAGCGTTGAAGAACTGGGGGACAATAGCAATGAGCAGTTCTTC. This codes for CSVEELGDNSNEQFF.

A few counts support this clonotype. The chain couples TRBV29-1 to TRBJ2-3, with 8 bases aligning to TRBD2. V lost 5 bases to trimming and J lost 6 bases; unmatched junction nucleotides: 13. Germline loops: CDR1 SQVTM, CDR2 ANQGSEA. This CDR3 has 15 residues. CDR3 nucleotide sequence: TGCAGCGTTCCAAACCCCGGGACTAGTCAGGATACGCAGTATTTT. It yields the protein CSVPNPGTSQDTQYF.

Only a few counts were recorded for this clonotype. The chain links TRBV19 to TRBJ2-1; the match to TRBD2 covers 7 bases. V gave up 4 bases and J gave up 2 bases; unmatched junction bases: 2. In germline, CDR1 is LNHDA, CDR2 SQIVND (reference sequence). CDR3 length: 14 residues. The CDR3 DNA reads TGTGCCAGTAGTAGCGGGGGACCCTACAATGAGCAGTTCTTC. This gives the protein CASSSGGPYNEQFF.

V is TRBV4-1 and J is TRBJ1-1; D might be TRBD1 (5 bases). Trimming took 0 bases from V and 4 from J, leaving 9 bases between them. The germline V gene encodes CDR1 MGHRA and CDR2 YSYEKL. The CDR3 has 14 amino acids. The CDR3 DNA reads as TGCGCCAGCAGCCAAGATGCAGGGATCACTGAAGCTTTCTTT. Residues: CASSQDAGITEAFF.

The chain has TRBV20-1 and TRBJ2-4; 7 bases align to TRBD2. V dropped 1 base and J dropped 6; count of bases not matched to a gene: 15. CDR3 length: 17 residues. Germline CDR1 DFQATT, CDR2 SNEGSKA (reference sequence). The CDR3 region has the DNA TGCAGTGCTAGAGTTCTGGGCGGGAGTCTTGCCCTAAACATTCAGTACTTC. Translation gives CSARVLGGSLALNIQYF.

The gene calls are TRBV5-1 and TRBJ2-1; D call uncertain. The V and J ends lost 0 bases and 1 base respectively, with 8 bases between them. Germline assignment: CDR1 SGHRS and CDR2 YFSETQ. CDR3 length: 15 residues. The CDR3 protein is CASSLESGSYNEQFF. For the CDR3, the DNA is TGCGCCAGCAGCTTGGAATCAGGATCCTACAATGAGCAGTTCTTC.

The chain employs TRBV5-6 and TRBJ2-1; D unresolved. The length of the CDR3 is 13 residues. CDR1 is SGHDT, CDR2 YYEEEE, per germline. V lost 4 bases and J lost 9, with 14 bases in between. This chain's CDR3 is CASSIGPLGEQFF. The DNA of the CDR3 is TGTGCCAGCAGCATCGGACCCCTAGGTGAGCAGTTCTTC.

The chain combines TRBV29-1 with TRBJ2-7, with D possibly being TRBD2 (5 bases). Deletions cut 7 bases from V and 3 bases from J, with 19 bases between. This CDR3 is 14 amino acids long. In germline, CDR1 is SQVTM, CDR2 ANQGSEA. CDR3 residues: CSALDSSSFYEQYF. Here the CDR3 DNA reads TGCAGCGCCCTGGACTCATCCTCCTTCTACGAGCAGTACTTC.

This clonotype was counted only a few times. The V call is TRBV3-1, the J call TRBJ2-1; 10 positions agree with TRBD1. Unmatched junction bases numbered 10, after V lost 1 base and J lost 4 bases. Germline V lookup: CDR1 LGHDT, CDR2 YNNKEL (reference sequence). The CDR3 contains 18 residues. CDR3 bases: TGTGCCAGCAGCCAAGGTCAAGACAGGGGGCCGATATACAATGAGCAGTTCTTC. Amino acid sequence: CASSQGQDRGPIYNEQFF.

This clonotype was counted only a few times. The genes are TRBV20-1 and TRBJ2-1; no firm D call. Germline CDR1 DFQATT, CDR2 SNEGSKA (reference sequence). The CDR3 spans 16 residues. V was cut by 5 bases and J by 3 bases, with 20 bases left in between. The DNA of the CDR3 is TGCAGTGCTGAAACGGCCGACCCCGACATCTACAATGAGCAGTTCTTC. Amino acids: CSAETADPDIYNEQFF.

A few counts support this clonotype. V is TRBV5-6 and J is TRBJ1-5; 11 nucleotides align to TRBD1. V lost 4 bases and J lost 8; bases outside the gene matches: 11. This CDR3 is 16 amino acids long. Per germline, CDR1 SGHDT and CDR2 YYEEEE. The CDR3 loop reads CASSVEGQGAGEPQHF. The DNA for the CDR3 is TGTGCCAGCAGCGTAGAAGGACAGGGGGCCGGGGAGCCCCAGCATTTT. Filled out from reference TRBV5-6 and TRBJ1-5, the complete variable domain reads DAGVTQSPTHLIKTRGQQVTLRCSPKSGHDTVSWYQQALGQGPQFIFQYYEEEERQRGNFPDRFSGHQFPNYSSELNVNALLLGDSALYLCASSVEGQGAGEPQHFGDGTRLSIL.